This T cell receptor (beta chain) was profiled in a study of T cells after yellow fever vaccination. Findings of the study overall: Once the booster was given, most primary-vaccination clones reappeared, at approximately 97% for CD4 and more than 85% for CD8.

This CDR3 region has 14 residues. CDR1 is SGHRS, CDR2 YFSETQ, per germline. V gave up 7 bases and J gave up 8 bases; unmatched junction bases: 11. This clonotype was counted at least ten times. Its antigen is unidentified. Universal primer sites and UMIs were introduced during 5'RACE template-switching synthesis of TCR cDNA. Via MiXCR, TCRdb re-called the 5' RACE reads, giving one row per CDR3 protein. Of around 310,000 distinct CDR3 sequences listed, approximately 4% were seen once; the top ten hold approximately 19%. The chain is built from TRBV5-1 and TRBJ2-3; 9 bases are a match to TRBD1. The source is a man aged 18 to 35 who received the YFV17D yellow fever vaccine. Here the sequenced sample was PBMCs, taken 15 days after the yellow fever booster vaccination. For the CDR3, the DNA is TGCGCCAGCGGAGGGACAGGGAGTCGGGGTACGCAGTATTTT. Its translation is CASGGTGSRGTQYF.